The entry below describes one TCR beta chain. Its antigen is currently not known. Per-nucleotide qualities are absent, and no much larger clonotype sits a single base away. Libraries were built with RACE. Sequencing took place on a NextSeq 500. During library preparation, unique molecular identifiers were attached to individual cDNA molecules so that TCRs could be counted quantitatively and reproducibly. Per the original workflow: The median number of TCRs per sample was approximately 96,000, ranging from roughly 23,224 to 700,000. The Decombinator software suite was used to annotate the V, J and CDR3 of the TCR reads. Every sample was subsampled to the same number of TCRs (28,000) for the PS versus PT1 abundance plots. Expanded TCRs were defined as absent before sensitization and observed at least eight times at the 2-week time point. TCRdb reprocessing: public reads trimmed at Q25 with fastp, clones called with MiXCR, in-frame beta chains kept. Under each unique CDR3 protein, matching rows form one entry showing the most common genes and DNA. TCRdb's processing, not the authors' own work, is the source of the V and J calls. This sample is represented by over 50,000 distinct CDR3 sequences; roughly 10% of them were singletons. Approximately 9.5% of the sample is taken by the ten largest.

As encoded in the germline V gene, CDR1 is MNHEY while CDR2 is SVGEGT. The CDR3 numbers 13 residues from cysteine through phenylalanine. The kept DNA is CDR3 alone, 39 bases in frame from the first base. The germline ends are 4 bases apart after V is trimmed by 2 bases and J by 0 bases. What this sample's time point label stands for: pre-sensitization, week 0. The treatment or condition tag for this specimen amounts to: therapeutic diphenylcyclopropenone sensitization with weekly scalp DPC. Unfractionated whole blood was collected in Tempus Blood RNA tubes, and total RNA was extracted from that blood. At each patch-test visit, blood was drawn before the patch test was applied. To be eligible, patients had to be aged 18 to 70, diagnosed with alopecia and judged suitable for DPC therapy, while pregnant patients were excluded. The sample comes from a study of human T cells and chemical hapten exposure (dated by TCRdb to about 2021). At the level of the whole study: For sensitization, 2% DPC in acetone was applied to an approximately 2 cm by approximately 2 cm area of upper inner arm skin. Throughout the approximately 24-week study period, patients were also given weekly therapeutic DPC doses on the scalp. The libraries were sequenced as a pool, and the TCR yield per sample differed mostly because of small variations in library volumes within the pool. Under 30 alopecia patients gave blood for TCR sequencing at one to four time points (pre-sensitization, 2, 6 and 24 weeks). In alopecia patients, the study followed how the peripheral blood TCR repertoire changed in vivo over primary and secondary sensitization to diphenylcyclopropenone (DPC), a hapten. Patient blood was sampled pre-sensitization (week 0) and at 2, 6 and about 24 weeks after DPC sensitization. Patch tests used Finn chambers with 0.01% DPC on the upper back, scored after 6 days by International Contact Dermatitis Research Group standards. Alopecia areata with under or over 50% scalp involvement, alopecia totalis and alopecia universalis were represented in the patient cohort, which was mostly female. Both TCR alpha and TCR beta chains were sequenced from each blood RNA sample.

The study at large found these results: Because all patients had alopecia, a presumed autoimmune disease, the immune response of the patients might differ from that of healthy individuals. The number of PT1 expanded TCRs positively correlated with patch test score, significant at thresholds 8, 16 and 32 but not 4. After repeated subsampling, the strength of the expansion versus patch-test correlation and the threshold at which it became significant changed. Expanded TCRs formed significantly more large CDR3 similarity clusters than pre-sensitization or healthy control sets, consistent with antigen-driven responses. The number of TCRs above 1 in 1000 frequency did not change with DPC sensitization; there was no evidence of global repertoire structure alterations.

Sequenced here: whole blood, sampled in connection with sensitization to the hapten diphenylcyclopropenone (DPC). The chain employs TRBV6-2 or TRBV6-3 and TRBJ1-1, with the D gene call left open. The TCR comes from a woman aged 25 to 39 with alopecia areata. Some clones in this sample may be carry-over from other donors' samples. The sequenced DNA is TGTGCCAGCAGTTACGCAGTGAACACTGAAGCTTTCTTT. This sequence encodes CASSYAVNTEAFF.